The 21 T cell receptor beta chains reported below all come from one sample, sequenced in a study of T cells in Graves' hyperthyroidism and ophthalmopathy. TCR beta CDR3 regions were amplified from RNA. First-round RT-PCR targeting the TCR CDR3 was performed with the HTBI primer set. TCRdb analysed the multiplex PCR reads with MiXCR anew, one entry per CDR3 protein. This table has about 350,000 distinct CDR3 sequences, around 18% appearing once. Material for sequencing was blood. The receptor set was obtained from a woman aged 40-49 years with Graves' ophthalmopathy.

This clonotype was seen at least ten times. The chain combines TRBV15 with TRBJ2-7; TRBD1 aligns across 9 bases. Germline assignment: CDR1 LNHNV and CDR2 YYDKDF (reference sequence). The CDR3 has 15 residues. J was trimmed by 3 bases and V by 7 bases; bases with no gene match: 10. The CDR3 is CATTSEGTGFYEQYF. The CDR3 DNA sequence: TGTGCCACCACCTCCGAGGGGACAGGGTTCTACGAGCAGTACTTC.

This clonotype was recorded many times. CDR3 DNA: TGTGCCAGCTCACTTGGCGGGGGCCTGGAGACCCAGTACTTC. Residues: CASSLGGGLETQYF. The V and J genes are TRBV18 and TRBJ2-5; TRBD2 is a possible D gene (7 bases). Looked up from germline, CDR1 is KGHSH and CDR2 is LQKENI. The ends were cut back, 4 bases at V and 5 bases at J, with 14 bases in the middle. The CDR3 is 14 amino acids.

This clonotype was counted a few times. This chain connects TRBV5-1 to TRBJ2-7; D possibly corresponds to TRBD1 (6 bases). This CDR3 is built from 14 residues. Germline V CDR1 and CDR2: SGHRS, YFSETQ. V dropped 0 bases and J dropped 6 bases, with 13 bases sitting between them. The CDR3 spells CASSLDREGGEQYF. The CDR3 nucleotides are TGCGCCAGCAGCTTGGACAGGGAAGGAGGCGAGCAGTACTTC.

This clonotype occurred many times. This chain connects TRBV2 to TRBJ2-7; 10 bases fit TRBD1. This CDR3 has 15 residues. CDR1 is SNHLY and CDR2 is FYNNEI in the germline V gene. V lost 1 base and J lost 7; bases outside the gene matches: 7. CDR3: CASSEVGQGRGEQYF. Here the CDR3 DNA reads TGTGCCAGCAGTGAAGTGGGACAGGGGAGAGGTGAGCAGTACTTC.

The CDR3, as DNA: TGTGCCAGCAGTGCGGACAGTTCCGCCTACGAGCAGTACTTC. As protein: CASSADSSAYEQYF. The chain joins TRBV6-1 to TRBJ2-7; maybe TRBD1 (6 bases). Germline loops: CDR1 MNHNS, CDR2 SASEGT. The CDR3 spans 14 residues. V was trimmed by 4 bases and J by 2 bases, leaving 12 bases between them.

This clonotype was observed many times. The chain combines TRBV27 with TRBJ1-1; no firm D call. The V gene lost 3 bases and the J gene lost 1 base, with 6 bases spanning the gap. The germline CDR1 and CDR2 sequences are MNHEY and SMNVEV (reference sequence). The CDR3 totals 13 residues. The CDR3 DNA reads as TGTGCCAGCAGTTTTTCAGGGAACACTGAAGCTTTCTTT. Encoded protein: CASSFSGNTEAFF.

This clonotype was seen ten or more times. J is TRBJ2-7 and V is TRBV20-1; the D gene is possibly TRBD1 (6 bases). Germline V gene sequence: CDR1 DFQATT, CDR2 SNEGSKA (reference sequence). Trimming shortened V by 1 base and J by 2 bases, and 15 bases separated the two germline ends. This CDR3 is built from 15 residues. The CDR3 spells CSARVKRDTTYEQYF. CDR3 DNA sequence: TGCAGTGCTAGAGTTAAACGGGACACTACCTACGAGCAGTACTTC.

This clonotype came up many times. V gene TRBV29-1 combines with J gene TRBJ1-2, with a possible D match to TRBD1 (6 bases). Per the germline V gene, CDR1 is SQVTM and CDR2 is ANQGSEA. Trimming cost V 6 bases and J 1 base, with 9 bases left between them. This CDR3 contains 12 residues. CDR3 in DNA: TGCAGCGTAAACAGGGTTAACTATGGCTACACCTTC. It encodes CSVNRVNYGYTF. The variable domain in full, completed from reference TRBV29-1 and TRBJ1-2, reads SAVISQKPSRDICQRGTSLTIQCQVDSQVTMMFWYRQQPGQSLTLIATANQGSEATYESGFVIDKFPISRPNLTFSTLTVSNMSPEDSSIYLCSVNRVNYGYTFGSGTRLTVV.

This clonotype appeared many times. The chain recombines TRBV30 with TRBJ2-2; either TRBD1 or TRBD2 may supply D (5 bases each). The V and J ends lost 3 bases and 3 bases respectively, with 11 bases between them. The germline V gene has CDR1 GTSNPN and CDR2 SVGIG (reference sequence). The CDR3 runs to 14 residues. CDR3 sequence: CAWSMGEYTGELFF. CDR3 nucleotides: TGTGCCTGGAGCATGGGGGAGTACACCGGGGAGCTGTTTTTT.

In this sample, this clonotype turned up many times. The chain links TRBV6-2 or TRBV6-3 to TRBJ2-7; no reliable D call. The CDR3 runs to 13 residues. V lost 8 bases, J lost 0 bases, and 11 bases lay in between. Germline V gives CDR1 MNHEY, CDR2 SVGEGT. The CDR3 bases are TGTGCCAGCCAGAGAACCCTCTCCTACGAGCAGTACTTC. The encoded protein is CASQRTLSYEQYF.

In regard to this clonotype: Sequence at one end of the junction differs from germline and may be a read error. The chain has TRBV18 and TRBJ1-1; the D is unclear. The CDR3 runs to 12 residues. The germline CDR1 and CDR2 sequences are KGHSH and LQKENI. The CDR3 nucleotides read TGTACCAGCTCACCAAGTGACACTGAAGCTTTCTTT. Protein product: CTSSPSDTEAFF.

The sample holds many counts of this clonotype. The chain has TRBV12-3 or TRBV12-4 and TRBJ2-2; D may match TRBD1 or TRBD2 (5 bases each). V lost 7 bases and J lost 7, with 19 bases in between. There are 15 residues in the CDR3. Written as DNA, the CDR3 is TGTGCCAGCACTTCACGGGCAGGGACCATCGGGGAGCTGTTTTTT. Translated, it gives CASTSRAGTIGELFF.

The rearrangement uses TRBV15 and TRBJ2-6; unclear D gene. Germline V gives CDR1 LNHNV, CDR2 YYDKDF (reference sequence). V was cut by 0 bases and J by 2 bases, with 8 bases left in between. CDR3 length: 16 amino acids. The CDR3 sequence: CATSRDRGAGANVLTF. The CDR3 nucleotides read TGTGCCACCAGCAGAGATCGCGGCGCTGGGGCCAACGTCCTGACTTTC.

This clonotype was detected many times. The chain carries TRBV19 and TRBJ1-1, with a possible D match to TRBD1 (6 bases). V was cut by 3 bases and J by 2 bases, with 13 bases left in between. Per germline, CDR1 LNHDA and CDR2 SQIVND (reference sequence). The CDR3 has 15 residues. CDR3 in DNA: TGTGCCAGTAGTATGGTTCAGGGGCTAAACACTGAAGCTTTCTTT. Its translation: CASSMVQGLNTEAFF.

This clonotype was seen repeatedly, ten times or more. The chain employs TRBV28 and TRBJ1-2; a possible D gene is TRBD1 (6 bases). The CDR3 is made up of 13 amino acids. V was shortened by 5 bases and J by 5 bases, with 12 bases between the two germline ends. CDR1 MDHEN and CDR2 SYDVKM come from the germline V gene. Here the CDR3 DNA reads TGTGCCAGCAGTGTAGGGGGGGTATATGGCTACACCTTC. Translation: CASSVGGVYGYTF.

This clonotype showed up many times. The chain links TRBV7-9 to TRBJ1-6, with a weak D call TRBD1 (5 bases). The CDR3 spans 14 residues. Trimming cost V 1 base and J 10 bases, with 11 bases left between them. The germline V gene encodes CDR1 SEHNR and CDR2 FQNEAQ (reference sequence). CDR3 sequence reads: CASSLGKTDSPLHF. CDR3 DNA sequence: TGTGCCAGCAGCTTAGGAAAGACAGACTCACCCCTCCACTTT.

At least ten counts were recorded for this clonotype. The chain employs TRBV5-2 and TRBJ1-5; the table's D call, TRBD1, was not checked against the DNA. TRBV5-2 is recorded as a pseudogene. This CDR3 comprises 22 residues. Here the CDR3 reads CASNSVGRVGTAVSFSNQPQHF. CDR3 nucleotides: TGTGCCAGCAACTCCGTAGGCCGGGTCGGGACAGCAGTATCTTTTAGCAATCAGCCCCAGCATTTT.

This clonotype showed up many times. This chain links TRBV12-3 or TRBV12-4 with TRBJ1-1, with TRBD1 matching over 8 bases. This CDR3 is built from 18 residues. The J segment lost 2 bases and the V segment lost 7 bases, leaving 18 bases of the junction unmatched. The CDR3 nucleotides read TGTGCCAGCACCCCTAAGCTGACCTTCAGGGGGCTTAACACTGAAGCTTTCTTT. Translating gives CASTPKLTFRGLNTEAFF.

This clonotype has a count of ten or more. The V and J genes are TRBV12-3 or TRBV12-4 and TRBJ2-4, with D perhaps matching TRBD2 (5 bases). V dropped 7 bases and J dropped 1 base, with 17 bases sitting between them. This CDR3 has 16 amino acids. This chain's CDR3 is CASTLGARVAKNIQYF. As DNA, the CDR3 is TGTGCCAGCACCCTTGGTGCGAGGGTGGCCAAAAACATTCAGTACTTC.

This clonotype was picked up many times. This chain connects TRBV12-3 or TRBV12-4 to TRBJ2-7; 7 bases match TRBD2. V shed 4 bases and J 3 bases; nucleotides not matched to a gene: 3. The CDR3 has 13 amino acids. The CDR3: CASSYGLGYEQYF. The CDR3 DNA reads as TGTGCCAGCAGTTACGGACTAGGCTACGAGCAGTACTTC.

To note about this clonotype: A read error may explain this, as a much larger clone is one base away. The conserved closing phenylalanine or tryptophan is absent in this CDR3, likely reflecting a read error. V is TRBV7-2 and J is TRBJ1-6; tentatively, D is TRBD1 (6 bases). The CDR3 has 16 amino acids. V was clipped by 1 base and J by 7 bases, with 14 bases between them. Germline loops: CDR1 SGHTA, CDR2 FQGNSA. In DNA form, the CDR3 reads TGTGCCAGCAGCTTAGGATCGGGGGGCGGGAATTCACCCCTCCACTCT. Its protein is CASSLGSGGGNSPLHS.